These 5 T cell receptor beta chains were sequenced from one sample in a study of spatial heterogeneity in lung cancer. One entry per CDR3 protein results from TCRdb running MiXCR on the 5' RACE reads. The sample carries approximately 5,400 distinct CDR3 sequences, 34% recorded once. Time point specified: sample taken at primary tumor resection. The study sequenced unsorted whole RNA from tumor, nontumor lung or frozen PBMC. Specimen: PBMCs, collected at surgery. Every receptor here comes from a female donor with early-stage non-small cell lung cancer.

This clonotype showed up just a few times. A library prepared for alpha chains yielded this beta chain as an off-target read; its size is of little meaning. The J gene is TRBJ2-2, the V gene TRBV29-1; D is ambiguous. Trimming removed 5 bases at V and 4 bases at J, with 5 bases between. The CDR3 consists of 11 residues. Looked up from germline, CDR1 is SQVTM and CDR2 is ANQGSEA. CDR3 amino acids: CSVRATGELFF. CDR3 in DNA: TGCAGCGTTAGAGCCACCGGGGAGCTGTTTTTT.

This clonotype came up a few times. With the library built for alpha chains, this beta chain is off target and its frequency is not meaningful. The V and J genes are TRBV28 and TRBJ2-1, with 10 bases identical to TRBD2. The length of the CDR3 is 15 residues. V dropped 6 bases and J dropped 9; count of bases not matched to a gene: 11. Germline CDR1 MDHEN, CDR2 SYDVKM. DNA of the CDR3: TGTGCCAGCAGCGTGGGAGCGGGGGGGCATAGTGAGCAGTTCTTC. Its protein is CASSVGAGGHSEQFF.

This clonotype has more than one count but fewer than ten. This beta chain is an off-target read within a library intended for alpha chains, so its frequency means little. The genes are TRBV29-1 and TRBJ2-7, with D perhaps given as TRBD1 or TRBD2 (5 bases each). CDR1 and CDR2 (germline): SQVTM, ANQGSEA. The CDR3 runs to 10 residues. V dropped 7 bases and J dropped 7 bases, with 11 bases sitting between them. The CDR3: CSARDREQYF. The CDR3 region has the DNA TGCAGCGCCAGGGACCGGGAGCAGTACTTC.

With respect to this clonotype: With the library built for alpha chains, this beta chain is off target and its frequency is not meaningful. The chain recombines TRBV20-1 with TRBJ2-7; 7 nucleotides agree with TRBD2. From germline, CDR1 is DFQATT and CDR2 SNEGSKA (reference sequence). The CDR3 contains 14 residues. CDR3 residues: CSATSPYGLDEQYF. Written as DNA, the CDR3 is TGCAGCGCCACGAGCCCCTATGGACTAGACGAGCAGTACTTC.

This clonotype came up a few times. Since it is a stray read in a library aimed at alpha chains, this beta chain has a size that is not meaningful. V usage is TRBV9 and J usage is TRBJ2-7, with 7 bases matching TRBD1. J was trimmed by 0 bases and V by 1 base; bases with no gene match: 4. The CDR3 covers 15 residues. Germline CDR1 is SGDLS and CDR2 is YYNGEE. For the CDR3, the DNA is TGTGCCAGCAGCGTATCGAGGGGGCCCTCCTACGAGCAGTACTTC. As protein: CASSVSRGPSYEQYF. Variable domain in full (rest from reference TRBV9 and TRBJ2-7): DSGVTQTPKHLITATGQRVTLRCSPRSGDLSVYWYQQSLDQGLQFLIQYYNGEERAKGNILERFSAQQFPDLHSELNLSSLELGDSALYFCASSVSRGPSYEQYFGPGTRLTVT.